This TCR beta chain was captured in a study of blood T cell repertoires in COVID-19 (TCRdb year 2020). The study in broad terms: Samples covering the acute and convalescent phases of COVID-19 were provided by collaborators in the United States, Italy and Spain. A de-identified subject ID, COVID-19 status, age in years and sex were almost always included in the sample metadata. Samples were obtained from the ongoing ImmuneRACE study (first 160 participants) and from about 1,300 subjects provided by 6 global collaborators. A freely available public database, intended as a resource for researchers studying the immune response to SARS-CoV-2, is where the repertoires were released. Where available, HLA class I and class II types were obtained from metadata supplied by the sample provider rather than from assay-based typing. The material from the prospective study consisted of cDNA or gDNA derived from T cells, B-cell-depleted T cells, or PBMCs. Deeply sampled blood TCRbeta repertoires from subjects exposed to, actively infected with, or recovered from COVID-19 were included in the dataset. What the work shows at the level of the full study, not this receptor alone: Clinical and demographic metadata were provided uncurated, with the amount varying by source and participant.

Trimming at the junction amounts to 0 bases on V and 7 bases on J, and the germline ends lie 12 bases apart. Looking up the germline V gene yields CDR1 SGHTA and CDR2 FQGNSA. From cysteine to phenylalanine, the CDR3 is 15 amino acids long. The retained sequence is limited to the CDR3, 45 bases, with the frame set at the first base. The immunoSEQ Assay, a bias-controlled multiplex PCR, was used to amplify TCRbeta CDR3 regions from genomic DNA. In the paper's pipeline: The number of nucleated cells in each sample was estimated from the amplification of reference gene primers within the assay. Sequence reads were collapsed and filtered to measure the absolute abundance of every unique TCRbeta CDR3 rearrangement. Productive Simpson clonality was computed per sample as the square root of Simpson's diversity index over productive rearrangements. This immuneACCESS table, as held by TCRdb, lists in-frame sequences with V and J called but not all clones. Of the missing ones, under half trace to an unresolved V gene in checked studies; the others have no known cause. D and trimming were read from the DNA, whereas the V and J calls and clone size are those reported in that table. The sample profile shows some 120,000 clones; just under 85% of them were found once. Together, the top ten hold roughly 7.1% of the sample.

With regard to this clone: The clone's antigen remains unknown. Base qualities are not at hand, and no much larger clone is one base apart.

Each collaborating institution followed its own protocols to collect whole blood in K2EDTA tubes. Collaborator samples were shipped for TCRbeta analysis as frozen whole blood, isolated PBMCs, or DNA extracted from either sample type. The chain is encoded by TRBV7-2 joined to TRBJ1-4; confidence is insufficient to name the D gene. Sequences were obtained from peripheral blood. The sequence derives from a man aged 65 to 85 with active or convalescent COVID-19. The CDR3 here reads CASSLAGTRGEKLFF. The bases are TGTGCCAGCAGCTTAGCAGGCACGCGGGGTGAAAAACTGTTTTTT.